The 11 T cell receptor beta chains in this list originate from one sample, sequenced in a study of human T cells and chemical hapten exposure. As to time point: pre-sensitization, week 0. Treatment defined: therapeutic diphenylcyclopropenone sensitization with weekly scalp DPC. Total RNA came from unfractionated whole blood. TCRdb passed the RACE reads through MiXCR, listing each CDR3 protein once. The top ten clones hold roughly a quarter of a sample with 34,000 or so distinct CDR3 sequences, 10% of them seen once. The source material was whole blood, sampled in connection with sensitization to the hapten diphenylcyclopropenone (DPC). The receptors were sampled from a man aged 45-65 years with alopecia areata. Some clones in this sample may be carry-over from other donors' samples.

This clonotype turned up a few times. The CDR3 region is CASSQPNNVLTF. For the CDR3, the DNA is TGTGCCAGCAGCCAACCTAACAACGTCCTGACTTTC. The genes are TRBV28 and TRBJ2-6; the D is unclear. The germline V gene encodes CDR1 MDHEN and CDR2 SYDVKM. Trimming took 6 bases from V and 9 from J, leaving 9 bases between them. This CDR3 region has 12 residues.

The chain recombines TRBV4-2 with TRBJ1-4; perhaps TRBD1 as D (5 bases). V lost 7 bases and J 7 bases, leaving 19 bases between the germline ends. CDR1 is LGHNA, CDR2 YNFKEQ, per germline. This CDR3 comprises 15 residues. This CDR3 reads CASKGAGTEGEKLFF. CDR3 nucleotides: TGTGCCAGCAAAGGGGCCGGGACCGAGGGTGAAAAACTGTTTTTT.

This clonotype was picked up a small number of times. For the CDR3, the DNA is TGTGCCATCTCAGGGGATAACTATGGCTACACCTTC. This encodes CAISGDNYGYTF. J is TRBJ1-2 and V is TRBV10-3; D might be TRBD1 (6 bases). Looked up from germline, CDR1 is ENHRY and CDR2 is SYGVKD. Trimming stripped 8 bases from V and 1 base from J, with 8 bases between. The length of the CDR3 is 12 residues.

This clonotype has ten or more counts. The chain is built from TRBV28 and TRBJ2-2, with 7 bases fitting TRBD1. Germline values: CDR1 MDHEN, CDR2 SYDVKM. The ends lost 6 bases at V and 6 bases at J; junction bases unmatched: 7. This CDR3 region has 14 residues. The CDR3 sequence: CASRPGGLAGELFF. CDR3 DNA: TGTGCCAGCAGGCCAGGGGGATTGGCCGGGGAGCTGTTTTTT.

The chain couples TRBV19 to TRBJ1-6; D gene unclear. Trimming removed 3 bases from V and 0 bases from J, with 9 bases in between. CDR1 is LNHDA, CDR2 SQIVND, per germline (reference sequence). This CDR3 has 16 amino acids. The CDR3 nucleotides read TGTGCCAGTAGTATTGCAGTAAACTCCTATAATTCACCCCTCCACTTT. It codes for CASSIAVNSYNSPLHF.

In this sample, this clonotype turned up many times. The rearrangement uses TRBV7-9 and TRBJ2-1, with no clear D. The CDR3 contains 17 residues. The germline V gene has CDR1 SEHNR and CDR2 FQNEAQ (reference sequence). Trimming took 0 bases from V and 4 from J, leaving 16 bases between them. This CDR3 is CASSLALGRSLYNEQFF. Here the CDR3 DNA reads TGTGCCAGCAGCTTAGCGTTGGGCAGGTCTCTTTACAATGAGCAGTTCTTC.

The sample holds many counts of this clonotype. The genes are TRBV2 and TRBJ2-1; D possibly corresponds to TRBD2 (5 bases). The CDR3 length is 14 residues. From germline, CDR1 is SNHLY and CDR2 FYNNEI. V shed 6 bases and J shed 6 bases, with 15 bases lying between them. CDR3 DNA: TGTGCCAGCAGAGAGGACCTCCGGGGCAATGAGCAGTTCTTC. It translates to CASREDLRGNEQFF. The complete variable domain, with remaining parts taken from reference TRBV2 and TRBJ2-1, reads EPEVTQTPSHQVTQMGQEVILRCVPISNHLYFYWYRQILGQKVEFLVSFYNNEISEKSEIFDDQFSVERPDGSNFTLKIRSTKLEDSAMYFCASREDLRGNEQFFGPGTRLTVL.

This clonotype appeared a few times. V is TRBV10-3 and J is TRBJ2-7; weak D call: TRBD2 (6 bases). Germline lookup yields CDR1 ENHRY and CDR2 SYGVKD. V shed 3 bases and J shed 2 bases, with 14 bases lying between them. This CDR3 spans 15 amino acids. CDR3 nucleotides: TGTGCCATCAGTGAATCCAGCGGGTTTACCTACGAGCAGTACTTC. This translates into CAISESSGFTYEQYF.

This clonotype was found a few times. The chain has TRBV9 and TRBJ2-1, with 8 bases identical to TRBD2. J gave up 8 bases and V 3 bases, and 7 bases lay outside the gene matches. This CDR3 comprises 14 residues. CDR1 SGDLS and CDR2 YYNGEE come from the germline V gene. CDR3 residues: CASSAAVSGDEQFF. DNA for the CDR3: TGTGCCAGCAGCGCCGCGGTTAGCGGGGATGAGCAGTTCTTC.

The table lists this clonotype with many counts. This chain joins TRBV6-5 and TRBJ1-2; unclear D gene. Germline lookup yields CDR1 MNHEY and CDR2 SVGAGI. Trimming left V 0 bases short and J 8 bases short, with 10 bases between. This CDR3 has 13 amino acids. Here the CDR3 DNA reads TGTGCCAGCAGTTACTCCGGGGAGCGCGGCTACACCTTC. Translation: CASSYSGERGYTF.

This clonotype was seen ten or more times. This chain uses TRBV10-3 with TRBJ2-2; TRBD2 matches 10 bases. With 8 bases clipped from V and 4 bases from J, the junction kept 4 bases outside the gene matches. This CDR3 contains 14 residues. Looked up from germline, CDR1 is ENHRY and CDR2 is SYGVKD. The CDR3 region has the DNA TGTGCCATCGGGGGACTAGCGAGCACCGGGGAGCTGTTTTTT. Its translation: CAIGGLASTGELFF.